This T cell receptor beta chain was identified during a study of spatial heterogeneity in lung cancer. Sample time point: sample taken at primary tumor resection. Donation came from approximately 69 patients with untreated early-stage non-small cell lung cancer. Findings and limits, study-wide: It was found that expanded intratumoral alpha and beta TCR counts tracked tumor mutation counts.

MiXCR, applied by TCRdb to the 5' RACE reads, yields one record per CDR3 protein. The table includes fewer than 15,000 distinct CDR3 sequences, around 5.8% detected once. By share of the sample, this clonotype is medium-sized (0.01 to 0.1%). Its specificity is not known. This TCR was recovered from a female donor with early-stage non-small cell lung cancer. The sample was lung tumor tissue, taken at surgery.

The CDR3 nucleotides read TGTGCCAGTAGTATTTTTAGCAACACCGGGGAGCTGTTTTTT. Its protein product is CASSIFSNTGELFF. This chain uses TRBV19 with TRBJ2-2; D uncertain. The ends were cut back, 3 bases at V and 2 bases at J, with 7 bases in the middle. The germline CDR1 and CDR2 sequences are LNHDA and SQIVND (reference sequence). The CDR3 covers 14 residues.